These 31 T cell receptor beta chains share one sample of origin, sequenced in a study of blood T cell repertoires in COVID-19. Clones were sequenced by immunoSEQ multiplex PCR, and TCRdb holds only the in-frame ones, with some missing. This table has 75,000 to 100,000 clones, around nine tenths appearing once. The sequenced sample was peripheral blood. The receptors shown here come from a human donor in a cohort sampled during active COVID-19.

This clone was observed a handful of times. The J gene is TRBJ1-2, the V gene TRBV12-3 or TRBV12-4; D possibly corresponds to TRBD1 (5 bases). The CDR3 runs to 13 residues. V shed 1 base and J shed 6 bases, with 9 bases lying between them. The CDR3 region has the DNA TGTGCCAGCAGTTTAGAAACAGGACATGGCTACACCTTC. Translation gives CASSLETGHGYTF.

The V and J genes are TRBV9 and TRBJ1-1; 10 bases are a match to TRBD1. The germline gives CDR1 SGDLS, CDR2 YYNGEE. The junction had 7 bases not matched to a gene; V was cut back by 4 bases and J by 4 bases. The CDR3 sequence is 15 residues long. CDR3 residues: CASSKSGTGVTEAFF. Written as DNA, the CDR3 is TGTGCCAGCAGCAAATCCGGGACAGGGGTCACTGAAGCTTTCTTT.

The chain uses TRBV13 and TRBJ1-2; 7 bases match TRBD1. The junction had 9 bases not matched to a gene; V was cut back by 0 bases and J by 5 bases. This CDR3 has 16 residues. The germline V gene has CDR1 PRHDT and CDR2 FYEKMQ (reference sequence). In DNA, the CDR3 is TGTGCCAGCAGCTTAGGCGGCAGGGGGAACCCTTATGGCTACACCTTC. This codes for CASSLGGRGNPYGYTF. Variable domain in full (rest from reference TRBV13 and TRBJ1-2): AAGVIQSPRHLIKEKRETATLKCYPIPRHDTVYWYQQGPGQDPQFLISFYEKMQSDKGSIPDRFSAQQFSDYHSELNMSSLELGDSALYFCASSLGGRGNPYGYTFGSGTRLTVV.

Only a few counts were recorded for this clone. V is TRBV11-3 and J is TRBJ1-1; 9 nucleotides agree with TRBD1. Losses at the gene ends were 5 bases for V and 4 bases for J; bases not matched to a gene: 8. This CDR3 spans 15 amino acids. Germline CDR1 and CDR2: SGHNT and YENEEA. The CDR3 here is CASSAPGQGATEAFF. DNA for the CDR3: TGTGCCAGCAGCGCTCCGGGACAGGGTGCCACTGAAGCTTTCTTT.

The rearrangement links TRBV3-1 (or the pseudogene TRBV3-2) to TRBJ2-3, with no clear D. Germline V gene data show CDR1 as LGHDT and CDR2 as YNNKEL (reference sequence). Trimming cost V 0 bases and J 11 bases, with 12 bases left between them. The CDR3 loop spans 13 amino acids. CDR3 coding DNA: TGTGCCAGCAGCCAAGAAATTGTAGTGAAGCAGTATTTT. It is translated as CASSQEIVVKQYF.

The chain has TRBV5-4 and TRBJ2-7; a possible D gene is TRBD1 (6 bases). The germline V and J ends were trimmed by 4 bases and 1 base, with 15 bases remaining between them. Germline V gene sequence: CDR1 SGHNT, CDR2 YYREEE (reference sequence). The CDR3 consists of 15 residues. The CDR3 DNA is TGTGCCAGCAGCCTAGGGACACCCGGTTCCTACGAGCAGTACTTC. Protein sequence: CASSLGTPGSYEQYF.

The J gene is TRBJ2-3, the V gene TRBV7-9; the match to TRBD1 covers 7 bases. J gave up 1 base and V 5 bases, and 6 bases lay outside the gene matches. Germline CDR1 and CDR2: SEHNR and FQNEAQ (reference sequence). The CDR3 runs 15 residues. The CDR3 loop is CASSQTGVGTDTQYF. The CDR3 DNA follows: TGTGCCAGCAGCCAAACAGGGGTCGGCACAGATACGCAGTATTTT. The whole variable domain, filled in from reference TRBV7-9 and TRBJ2-3, reads DTGVSQNPRHKITKRGQNVTFRCDPISEHNRLYWYRQTLGQGPEFLTYFQNEAQLEKSRLLSDRFSAERPKGSFSTLEIQRTEQGDSAMYLCASSQTGVGTDTQYFGPGTRLTVL.

The gene calls are TRBV3-1 (or the pseudogene TRBV3-2) and TRBJ1-2; D unresolved. Between the trimmed V and J ends, which lost 4 bases and 2 bases, there was a span of 5 bases. The CDR3 loop spans 12 amino acids. CDR1 is LGHDT, CDR2 YNNKEL, per germline (reference sequence). The DNA for the CDR3 is TGTGCCAGCAGCCTGGAGAACTATGGCTACACCTTC. Protein: CASSLENYGYTF.

This rearrangement joins TRBV25-1 to TRBJ2-1; 7 bases are a match to TRBD2. Trimming removed 2 bases from V and 7 bases from J; junction bases left unmatched: 8. The germline gives CDR1 MGHDK, CDR2 SYGVNS. The CDR3 runs to 15 residues. The CDR3 region is CASSERTGGFNEQFF. DNA for the CDR3: TGTGCCAGCAGTGAACGGACCGGGGGGTTTAATGAGCAGTTCTTC.

The chain combines TRBV2 with TRBJ1-4; D is unresolved. This CDR3 is 15 amino acids long. V was clipped by 2 bases and J by 10 bases, with 17 bases between them. Germline CDR1 SNHLY, CDR2 FYNNEI. The CDR3 sequence: CASSERLEGSGKLFF. CDR3 in DNA: TGTGCCAGCAGTGAACGTCTCGAGGGCAGCGGAAAACTGTTTTTT.

The genes are TRBV4-3 and TRBJ2-1; 8 bases fit TRBD2. The V gene's germline CDR1 is LGHNA and CDR2 YSLEER. CDR3 length: 16 residues. V lost 1 base and J lost 2; bases outside the gene matches: 4. Written as DNA, the CDR3 is TGCGCCAGCAGCCAAGGTGGCGGGGGGCCCTACAATGAGCAGTTCTTC. It is translated as CASSQGGGGPYNEQFF.

The chain couples TRBV11-2 to TRBJ1-3, with unresolved D. The CDR3 length is 13 residues. The germline V and J ends were trimmed by 10 bases and 4 bases, with 14 bases remaining between them. CDR1 and CDR2 from the germline V gene are SGHAT and FQNNGV. CDR3 coding DNA: TGTGCCAAAGTATACAGATCAGGAAACACCATATATTTT. This encodes CAKVYRSGNTIYF.

The sample holds a few counts of this clone. One end of the junction does not line up with germline, which may come from a read error. This chain links TRBV7-7 with TRBJ2-5, with 8 bases fitting TRBD1. Germline V gene data show CDR1 as SSHAT and CDR2 as FNYEAQ (reference sequence). The CDR3 covers 15 residues. The CDR3, as DNA: TGTGCTAGCAGCCCGAGGACAGGGTTCCAAGAGACCCAGTACTTC. It yields the protein CASSPRTGFQETQYF.

The chain has TRBV5-5 and TRBJ1-2; D perhaps matches TRBD1 (6 bases). Germline V lookup: CDR1 SGHKS, CDR2 YYEKEE (reference sequence). CDR3 length: 15 residues. V was shortened by 4 bases and J by 5 bases, with 18 bases between the two germline ends. CDR3 protein: CASSRWTEGNYGYTF. In DNA form, the CDR3 reads TGTGCCAGCAGCCGGTGGACAGAGGGTAATTATGGCTACACCTTC.

This clone came up a few times. The chain joins TRBV7-8 to TRBJ2-1; D might be TRBD1 (5 bases). The V and J ends lost 6 bases and 8 bases respectively, with 11 bases between them. CDR1 is SGHVS, CDR2 FQNEAQ, per germline. CDR3 size: 12 residues. CDR3 nucleotide sequence: TGTGCCAGCAGTGGCATAGGGGATGAGCAGTTCTTC. It encodes CASSGIGDEQFF.

This chain connects TRBV6-1 to TRBJ2-1; 11 nucleotides agree with TRBD2. Germline V CDR1 and CDR2: MNHNS, SASEGT. The trim removed 1 base at V and 9 bases at J, leaving 8 bases unmatched. The CDR3 sequence is 16 residues long. CDR3 residues: CASSEVPSGGLVEQFF. For the CDR3, the DNA is TGTGCCAGCAGTGAAGTCCCTAGCGGGGGGCTTGTTGAGCAGTTCTTC.

CDR3 nucleotides: TGTGCCAGCAGCCCAGAGGTCCGCAATGAGCAGTTCTTC. Its protein is CASSPEVRNEQFF. The V and J genes are TRBV9 and TRBJ2-1; D remains ambiguous. The length of the CDR3 is 13 residues. V shed 4 bases and J shed 6 bases, with 11 bases lying between them. The germline V gene has CDR1 SGDLS and CDR2 YYNGEE.

The chain recombines TRBV10-3 with TRBJ1-1, with 8 bases lining up with TRBD1. The trim removed 4 bases at V and 4 bases at J, leaving 8 bases unmatched. The CDR3 is 15 residues long. The V gene's germline CDR1 is ENHRY and CDR2 SYGVKD. The CDR3 loop reads CAISGPGQAGTEAFF. CDR3 in DNA: TGTGCCATCAGTGGACCGGGACAGGCGGGCACTGAAGCTTTCTTT.

The chain couples TRBV7-2 to TRBJ1-2; unclear D gene. The CDR3 loop spans 15 amino acids. The germline gives CDR1 SGHTA, CDR2 FQGNSA. V was pared by 2 bases and J by 5 bases, with 15 bases between. This chain's CDR3 is CASSLTEGISYGYTF. CDR3 DNA sequence: TGTGCCAGCAGCTTAACTGAGGGAATCTCGTATGGCTACACCTTC. The variable domain in full, with the rest retrieved from reference TRBV7-2 and TRBJ1-2, is GAGVSQSPSNKVTEKGKDVELRCDPISGHTALYWYRQSLGQGLEFLIYFQGNSAPDKSGLPSDRFSAERTGGSVSTLTIQRTQQEDSAVYLCASSLTEGISYGYTFGSGTRLTVV.

V and J are TRBV4-3 and TRBJ1-5; D might be TRBD1 (6 bases). The CDR3 extends over 16 amino acids. Looked up from germline, CDR1 is LGHNA and CDR2 is YSLEER. V lost 3 bases to trimming and J lost 1 base, with 13 bases between them. The CDR3 is CASSQSLQGSNQPQHF. CDR3 DNA: TGCGCCAGCAGCCAGTCCCTACAGGGAAGCAATCAGCCCCAGCATTTT.

This chain uses TRBV7-9 with TRBJ2-1; 10 nucleotides match TRBD2. After removal of 5 bases from V and 0 bases from J, the junction contained 13 bases not matched to a gene. This CDR3 is 19 amino acids long. CDR1 and CDR2 (germline): SEHNR, FQNEAQ (reference sequence). In DNA, the CDR3 is TGTGCCAGCAGCCAACCCCTAGCGGGGGCTATCAGCTCCTACAATGAGCAGTTCTTC. Residues: CASSQPLAGAISSYNEQFF.

This rearrangement joins TRBV5-1 to TRBJ1-6; no definite D call. Germline V CDR1 and CDR2: SGHRS, YFSETQ. The V end lost 1 base, the J end lost 9 bases, and 11 bases lay between the germline ends. This CDR3 contains 14 residues. The CDR3 region has the DNA TGCGCCAGCAGCTTGACCTGGGCCTCTTCACCCCTCCACTTT. Amino acids: CASSLTWASSPLHF.

The genes are TRBV5-6 and TRBJ1-2; the match to TRBD1 covers 9 bases. Trimming removed 4 bases from V and 3 bases from J; junction bases left unmatched: 1. CDR1 and CDR2 from the germline V gene are SGHDT and YYEEEE. The CDR3 sequence is 13 residues long. CDR3 region: CASSRDRDYGYTF. DNA of the CDR3: TGTGCCAGCAGCCGGGACAGGGACTATGGCTACACCTTC.

The chain recombines TRBV28 with TRBJ1-4; no reliable D call. The CDR3 sequence is 14 residues long. Per the germline V gene, CDR1 is MDHEN and CDR2 is SYDVKM. The V gene lost 2 bases and the J gene lost 3 bases, with 7 bases spanning the gap. DNA of the CDR3: TGTGCCAGCAGTTTAGGGAGAGCTAATGAAAAACTGTTTTTT. This encodes CASSLGRANEKLFF.

This chain uses TRBV21-1 with TRBJ1-1; the D call TRBD1 from the table was never checked on the DNA. TRBV21-1 counts as a pseudogene. The CDR3 is 15 residues long. CDR3 bases: TGTGCCAGCAGCCCCGCCTACAGGGTCCACACTGAAGCTTTCTTT. Translated, it gives CASSPAYRVHTEAFF.

The V and J genes are TRBV5-1 and TRBJ2-1; D is uncertain. The CDR3 consists of 15 residues. V was trimmed by 3 bases and J by 7 bases, leaving 17 bases between them. Germline values: CDR1 SGHRS, CDR2 YFSETQ. The CDR3 sequence: CASSSHFGDTNEQFF. The CDR3 DNA reads TGCGCCAGCAGCTCCCACTTTGGAGATACTAATGAGCAGTTCTTC.

The chain recombines TRBV15 with TRBJ2-2; D not certain. V lost 5 bases and J 3 bases, leaving 4 bases between the germline ends. Germline V lookup: CDR1 LNHNV, CDR2 YYDKDF (reference sequence). CDR3 length: 12 amino acids. The CDR3 nucleotides are TGTGCCACCAGCCTTCACACCGGGGAGCTGTTTTTT. It codes for CATSLHTGELFF.

The V call is TRBV9, the J call TRBJ1-5, with a tentative D call TRBD1 (6 bases). V was trimmed by 4 bases and J by 2 bases, leaving 13 bases between them. Germline CDR1 is SGDLS and CDR2 is YYNGEE. The CDR3 runs 15 residues. The CDR3 region is CASSPEGVGNQPQHF. The DNA for the CDR3 is TGTGCCAGCAGCCCCGAGGGGGTCGGCAATCAGCCCCAGCATTTT.

The V call is TRBV3-1 (or the pseudogene TRBV3-2), the J call TRBJ1-2; possible D gene TRBD1, 6 bases. Germline-derived CDR1 and CDR2 are LGHDT and YNNKEL (reference sequence). The V gene lost 2 bases and the J gene lost 0 bases, with 16 bases spanning the gap. The CDR3 totals 17 residues. The CDR3 DNA is TGTGCCAGCAGCCAACGCTATTCGGACAGATCTAACTATGGCTACACCTTC. Protein product: CASSQRYSDRSNYGYTF.

The chain combines TRBV5-6 with TRBJ2-5; 8 bases map to TRBD2. In germline, CDR1 is SGHDT, CDR2 YYEEEE. V lost 2 bases and J lost 3; bases outside the gene matches: 6. The CDR3 sequence is 15 residues long. The CDR3 nucleotides read TGTGCCAGCAGCTTTGGACTAGCCAACAAAGAGACCCAGTACTTC. Residues: CASSFGLANKETQYF.

This chain connects TRBV7-2 to TRBJ2-2; D unclear. CDR1 is SGHTA, CDR2 FQGNSA, per germline. Trimming took off 3 bases at V and 7 bases at J, with 12 bases between the two ends. The CDR3 has 14 residues. The CDR3 sequence is CASSLSWFNGELFF. The DNA for the CDR3 is TGTGCCAGCAGCTTGAGCTGGTTCAACGGGGAGCTGTTTTTT.